This T cell receptor beta chain was identified in a study of cytotoxic CD8 clonotypes in ibrutinib-treated CLL. Across the study: Patients: some eleven relapsed/refractory, approximately 16 treatment-naive, approximately 18 IGHV unmutated. By median roughly 72 months, approximately twelve had progressed and some 14 stayed remitted; responses had been 2 complete and 24 partial.

Study-wide results and limits: Once treatment began, public clonotypes, which were uncommon, contracted or stayed stable. At ibrutinib response, clonality increased, and at progression it declined back toward baseline.

The table came from immunoSEQ multiplex PCR; TCRdb's copy has only in-frame clones and leaves some out. The table lists over 250,000 clones, less than 85% of them singletons, with about 5.7% in the top ten. From germline, CDR1 is SGHAT and CDR2 FQNNGV. V was pared by 3 bases and J by 6 bases, with 10 bases of the junction left unmatched. There are 16 residues in the CDR3. Note on this clone: The antigen is not known.

Material: PBMCs, obtained at disease progression, from a patient treated with ibrutinib. The chain carries TRBV11-2 and TRBJ2-4, with 8 bases that match TRBD1. The clonotype originates from a human donor with chronic lymphocytic leukemia. The CDR3 coding sequence is TGTGCCAGCAGCTTCCAACCCAGGGGGCTAGGAAACATTCAGTACTTC. Its translation is CASSFQPRGLGNIQYF.